A few counts support the clone carrying this T cell receptor (beta chain). The antigen is unknown. These data come from a study of CD8+ T cells in alopecia areata. Across the study: Twice a day, 5 to 10 mg of oral tofacitinib was administered to treated patients.

The treatment here: oral pan-JAK inhibitor, 5-10 mg twice daily. Punch biopsies of lesional scalp, plus peripheral blood, were taken from alopecia areata patients. The V and J ends lost 2 bases and 2 bases, in that order; junction bases with no gene match: 5. Germline V gene sequence: CDR1 GTSNPN, CDR2 SVGIG (reference sequence). This CDR3 region has 15 residues. cDNA reverse transcribed from extracted RNA served as the sequencing template. Some clones are missing from TCRdb's copy, which holds only in-frame ones; the method was immunoSEQ multiplex PCR. Found here are about 180,000 clones, approximately 55% of them singletons; the top ten hold more than 10%. Findings and limits, study-wide: It was lesional scalp, especially alopecia totalis/universalis, that showed higher clonality than normal scalp. Among the top 100, expanded CD8+ clones, as well as scalp clonality, were significantly decreased by tofacitinib.

This sequence originates from a human donor with alopecia areata. V is TRBV30 and J is TRBJ2-1, with 8 nucleotides matching TRBD2. The sequencing here drew on CD8+ T cells sorted from blood, taken at week 24, from a patient treated with tofacitinib. CDR3 region: CAWSREGFAYNEQFF. The CDR3, as DNA: TGTGCCTGGAGTCGGGAGGGGTTCGCCTACAATGAGCAGTTCTTC. The entire variable domain, with the rest obtained from reference TRBV30 and TRBJ2-1, is as follows: SQTIHQWPATLVQPVGSPLSLECTVEGTSNPNLYWYRQAAGRGLQLLFYSVGIGQISSEVPQNLSASRPQDRQFILSSKKLLLSDSGFYLCAWSREGFAYNEQFFGPGTRLTVL.